The 30 T cell receptor beta chains presented below share a single source sample, sequenced in a study of blood T cell repertoires in COVID-19. Sequenced by immunoSEQ multiplex PCR; TCRdb stores in-frame clones only, minus some. In the table there are approximately 170,000 clones, around four fifths of which are singletons. Sequenced material: PBMCs or T cells enriched from blood (not recorded which). The source is a woman aged 45-59 years who had recovered from COVID-19.

The genes are TRBV5-1 and TRBJ2-6; D uncertain. The length of the CDR3 is 15 residues. CDR1 SGHRS and CDR2 YFSETQ come from the germline V gene. The V gene lost 4 bases and the J gene lost 4 bases, with 12 bases spanning the gap. The CDR3 bases are TGCGCCAGCAGCATGGACGCAGCGGGGGCCAACGTCCTGACTTTC. This gives the protein CASSMDAAGANVLTF.

CDR3: CASRDFQETQYF. CDR3 DNA: TGTGCCAGCAGGGACTTCCAAGAGACCCAGTACTTC. The chain is built from TRBV11-2 and TRBJ2-5, with a weak D call TRBD2 (5 bases). The germline CDR1 and CDR2 sequences are SGHAT and FQNNGV. The CDR3 is 12 amino acids. Trimming stripped 6 bases from V and 1 base from J, with 6 bases between.

This clone was counted a few times. This chain joins TRBV7-2 and TRBJ1-2, with TRBD1 as a possible D gene (6 bases). Trimming stripped 0 bases from V and 4 bases from J, with 12 bases between. Germline V CDR1 and CDR2: SGHTA, FQGNSA. CDR3 length: 15 residues. CDR3 sequence reads: CASSLASGQPYGYTF. In nucleotides, the CDR3 is TGTGCCAGCAGCTTAGCTTCGGGACAACCCTATGGCTACACCTTC.

V and J are TRBV7-9 and TRBJ2-2; D may be TRBD1 (5 bases). This CDR3 has 15 amino acids. The V and J ends lost 4 bases and 5 bases respectively, with 14 bases between them. CDR1 SEHNR and CDR2 FQNEAQ come from the germline V gene (reference sequence). The CDR3 spells CASSYPKGATGELFF. The CDR3 DNA follows: TGTGCCAGCAGCTACCCCAAAGGGGCGACCGGGGAGCTGTTTTTT.

The V and J genes are TRBV6-5 and TRBJ1-1; D possibly corresponds to TRBD1 (6 bases). The CDR3 length is 14 residues. Germline loops: CDR1 MNHEY, CDR2 SVGAGI. The V end lost 5 bases, the J end lost 6 bases, and 16 bases lay between the germline ends. Here the CDR3 reads CASSNNRDSPEAFF. The CDR3, as DNA: TGTGCCAGCAGTAATAACAGGGATTCACCTGAAGCTTTCTTT.

The rearrangement joins TRBV19 to TRBJ1-5; 12 nucleotides line up with TRBD1. The germline gives CDR1 LNHDA, CDR2 SQIVND (reference sequence). Trimming cost V 1 base and J 7 bases; bases outside gene matches: 8. This CDR3 comprises 17 residues. For the CDR3, the DNA is TGTGCCAGTAGTATAGGAACCGGGACAGGGGGCCCACAGCCCCAGCATTTT. Translation: CASSIGTGTGGPQPQHF.

The chain couples TRBV7-2 to TRBJ1-2; D remains ambiguous. V lost 2 bases, J lost 5 bases, and 21 bases lay in between. Germline V lookup: CDR1 SGHTA, CDR2 FQGNSA. The CDR3 runs 17 residues. CDR3 DNA sequence: TGTGCCAGCAGCTTAAAGGGAGCGGGCAGGTCCCAGTATGGCTACACCTTC. It translates to CASSLKGAGRSQYGYTF.

The V call is TRBV2, the J call TRBJ1-6, with D possibly matching TRBD1 (6 bases). With 7 bases removed from V and 9 bases from J, the gap between germline ends came to 13 bases. CDR1 is SNHLY, CDR2 FYNNEI, per germline. This CDR3 spans 13 amino acids. CDR3 loop: CASTGQGSSPLHF. The CDR3 nucleotides read TGTGCCAGCACGGGGCAGGGGAGTTCACCCCTCCACTTT. The full variable domain, rest sourced from reference TRBV2 and TRBJ1-6, is EPEVTQTPSHQVTQMGQEVILRCVPISNHLYFYWYRQILGQKVEFLVSFYNNEISEKSEIFDDQFSVERPDGSNFTLKIRSTKLEDSAMYFCASTGQGSSPLHFGNGTRLTVT.

The CDR3 bases are TGTGCCAGCAGCCAAGTATTTGGCGGGACTGAAGCTTTCTTT. It codes for CASSQVFGGTEAFF. V is TRBV3-1 (or the pseudogene TRBV3-2) and J is TRBJ1-1; D is unresolved. Per the germline V gene, CDR1 is LGHDT and CDR2 is YNNKEL (reference sequence). This CDR3 has 14 amino acids. The V end lost 1 base, the J end lost 5 bases, and 11 bases lay between the germline ends.

The chain is built from TRBV27 and TRBJ2-5; D ambiguous. This CDR3 spans 14 amino acids. Trimming took off 6 bases at V and 2 bases at J, with 13 bases between the two ends. The germline CDR1 and CDR2 sequences are MNHEY and SMNVEV (reference sequence). In DNA form, the CDR3 reads TGTGCCAGCAGCCCCTGGCAAAGTCAAGAGACCCAGTACTTC. It encodes CASSPWQSQETQYF.

This rearrangement joins TRBV7-9 to TRBJ1-6; 9 nucleotides line up with TRBD1. There are 14 residues in the CDR3. Trimming cost V 6 bases and J 7 bases; bases outside gene matches: 4. Germline V gene data show CDR1 as SEHNR and CDR2 as FQNEAQ (reference sequence). The CDR3 coding sequence is TGTGCCAGCAGTCACAGGGGGCCAAATTCACCCCTCCACTTT. Translated: CASSHRGPNSPLHF.

V usage is TRBV5-1 and J usage is TRBJ2-1, with 13 bases fitting TRBD2. The V segment lost 4 bases and the J segment 0 bases; nucleotides outside the gene matches: 1. Per the germline V gene, CDR1 is SGHRS and CDR2 is YFSETQ. The CDR3 spans 16 residues. CDR3 in DNA: TGCGCCAGCAGCCGGACTAGCGGGAGCTCCTACAATGAGCAGTTCTTC. Its translation is CASSRTSGSSYNEQFF.

This clone came up once. The chain carries TRBV6-1 and TRBJ1-6, with D uncertain. This CDR3 is built from 11 residues. Trimming shortened V by 0 bases and J by 14 bases, and 5 bases separated the two germline ends. Germline-derived CDR1 and CDR2 are MNHNS and SASEGT. DNA for the CDR3: TGTGCCAGCAGTGAAGCCACGGCCCTCCACTTT. This encodes CASSEATALHF.

This chain joins TRBV7-2 and TRBJ1-3; D might be TRBD1 (6 bases). The CDR3 runs to 16 residues. V was shortened by 5 bases and J by 0 bases, with 14 bases between the two germline ends. The germline V gene encodes CDR1 SGHTA and CDR2 FQGNSA. CDR3 DNA: TGTGCCAGCAGCCCCCGCCTGACAGGCTCTGGAAACACCATATATTTT. Amino acids: CASSPRLTGSGNTIYF.

This sequence joins TRBV6-4 and TRBJ2-2; a possible D gene is TRBD1 (6 bases). The CDR3 extends over 14 amino acids. Trimming removed 6 bases from V and 2 bases from J, with 10 bases in between. CDR1 and CDR2 (germline): MRHNA, SNTAGT. In DNA, the CDR3 is TGTGCCAGCAGCAGGGACACCAACACCGGGGAGCTGTTTTTT. It codes for CASSRDTNTGELFF.

The chain employs TRBV7-9 and TRBJ1-6; maybe TRBD1 (6 bases). The CDR3 covers 16 residues. V was trimmed by 2 bases and J by 9 bases, leaving 17 bases between them. The germline CDR1 and CDR2 sequences are SEHNR and FQNEAQ (reference sequence). CDR3 sequence reads: CASSLWGAPGGSPLHF. The DNA of the CDR3 is TGTGCCAGCAGCTTATGGGGGGCCCCGGGGGGTTCACCCCTCCACTTT.

This chain uses TRBV19 with TRBJ2-3; 8 bases map to TRBD2. Trimming removed 5 bases from V and 5 bases from J; junction bases left unmatched: 9. CDR1 is LNHDA and CDR2 is SQIVND in the germline V gene (reference sequence). This CDR3 is built from 15 residues. The CDR3 spells CASSSLAGRLDTQYF. CDR3 bases: TGTGCCAGTAGTTCCTTAGCGGGGAGGCTAGATACGCAGTATTTT.

The chain couples TRBV7-2 to TRBJ1-2, with 7 bases matching TRBD1. V was pared by 5 bases and J by 3 bases, with 9 bases of the junction left unmatched. The CDR3 sequence is 15 residues long. Germline lookup yields CDR1 SGHTA and CDR2 FQGNSA. CDR3 nucleotide sequence: TGTGCCAGCAGCCTACGGGACAGAGGATACTATGGCTACACCTTC. It codes for CASSLRDRGYYGYTF. The full variable domain, in which reference TRBV7-2 and TRBJ1-2 provide the parts outside the CDR3, is GAGVSQSPSNKVTEKGKDVELRCDPISGHTALYWYRQSLGQGLEFLIYFQGNSAPDKSGLPSDRFSAERTGGSVSTLTIQRTQQEDSAVYLCASSLRDRGYYGYTFGSGTRLTVV.

This clone was seen a handful of times. This chain joins TRBV28 and TRBJ1-2; D is perhaps TRBD1 (5 bases). Germline loops: CDR1 MDHEN, CDR2 SYDVKM. V lost 2 bases to trimming and J lost 7 bases, with 14 bases between them. CDR3 length: 14 amino acids. The CDR3 sequence is CASSLVAGRTGYTF. For the CDR3, the DNA is TGTGCCAGCAGTTTAGTGGCAGGGCGTACTGGCTACACCTTC.

About this clone itself: The identical CDR3 is also encoded by other nucleotide sequences in the sample. This chain joins TRBV28 and TRBJ2-3; 8 bases agree with TRBD1. The V gene's germline CDR1 is MDHEN and CDR2 SYDVKM. The CDR3 spans 15 residues. The V and J ends lost 5 bases and 1 base, in that order; junction bases with no gene match: 5. CDR3 protein: CASSSPGQGTDTQYF. CDR3 in DNA: TGTGCCAGCAGTAGCCCGGGACAGGGCACAGATACGCAGTATTTT.

This clone was counted once. The CDR3 DNA reads TGTGCCAGCAGCATAGGGACAGGGGTGACTGAAGCTTTCTTT. Protein sequence: CASSIGTGVTEAFF. The chain couples TRBV5-6 to TRBJ1-1; 10 positions agree with TRBD1. V was clipped by 4 bases and J by 5 bases; unmatched bases: 5. The CDR3 sequence is 14 residues long. Germline V lookup: CDR1 SGHDT, CDR2 YYEEEE.

This chain connects TRBV29-1 to TRBJ2-7; 9 bases are shared with TRBD1. Trimming cost V 4 bases and J 7 bases; bases outside gene matches: 8. Germline CDR1 and CDR2: SQVTM and ANQGSEA. This CDR3 spans 13 amino acids. CDR3 sequence: CSVGGQGTGEQYF. DNA of the CDR3: TGCAGCGTTGGTGGACAGGGGACGGGGGAGCAGTACTTC.

The V call is TRBV7-2, the J call TRBJ1-5; D may be TRBD1 (6 bases). The V end was cut by 6 bases, the J end by 5 bases, with 17 bases between. The germline V gene has CDR1 SGHTA and CDR2 FQGNSA. CDR3 size: 15 residues. CDR3 loop: CASSHTGRRDQPQHF. The CDR3 DNA reads as TGTGCCAGCAGTCATACAGGGAGAAGGGATCAGCCCCAGCATTTT.

This chain links TRBV13 with TRBJ1-3; 8 bases fit TRBD1. The CDR3 sequence is 16 residues long. Germline-derived CDR1 and CDR2 are PRHDT and FYEKMQ (reference sequence). Germline trimming cut 5 bases from V and 0 bases from J; bases unmatched to any gene: 6. For the CDR3, the DNA is TGTGCCAGCAGCCGTTGGACAGGGCTCTCTGGAAACACCATATATTTT. Amino acids: CASSRWTGLSGNTIYF.

The chain carries TRBV5-4 and TRBJ2-7; 7 nucleotides match TRBD1. Germline CDR1 is SGHNT and CDR2 is YYREEE (reference sequence). This CDR3 has 14 residues. The ends lost 4 bases at V and 0 bases at J; junction bases unmatched: 4. CDR3 nucleotide sequence: TGTGCCAGCAGCCCACAGGGGAGCTCCTACGAGCAGTACTTC. Its translation is CASSPQGSSYEQYF.

V and J are TRBV6-5 and TRBJ2-7; D may be TRBD1 (5 bases). Trimming shortened V by 6 bases and J by 3 bases, and 12 bases separated the two germline ends. In germline, CDR1 is MNHEY, CDR2 SVGAGI. The CDR3 extends over 13 amino acids. CDR3 loop: CASRPDRNYEQYF. As DNA, the CDR3 is TGTGCCAGCAGGCCCGACAGAAACTACGAGCAGTACTTC.

The J gene is TRBJ2-2, the V gene TRBV19; the match to TRBD2 covers 7 bases. V lost 1 base and J lost 4; bases outside the gene matches: 3. Germline V gene data show CDR1 as LNHDA and CDR2 as SQIVND (reference sequence). This CDR3 has 15 amino acids. In DNA, the CDR3 is TGTGCCAGTAGTATAGGGGGGAGGGCCACCGGGGAGCTGTTTTTT. This encodes CASSIGGRATGELFF.

The V and J genes are TRBV5-4 and TRBJ2-5; 10 bases are shared with TRBD1. J gave up 2 bases and V 3 bases, and 4 bases lay outside the gene matches. The CDR3 runs 15 residues. CDR1 is SGHNT and CDR2 is YYREEE in the germline V gene (reference sequence). DNA for the CDR3: TGTGCCAGCAGCTGGAAGGGACAGGGGCAAGAGACCCAGTACTTC. It translates to CASSWKGQGQETQYF.

The J gene is TRBJ1-3, the V gene TRBV5-1; no reliable D call. The CDR3 totals 15 residues. Looked up from germline, CDR1 is SGHRS and CDR2 is YFSETQ. V lost 0 bases to trimming and J lost 6 bases, with 13 bases between them. CDR3 residues: CASSLALGRENTIYF. The CDR3 nucleotides read TGCGCCAGCAGCTTGGCCCTAGGACGGGAAAACACCATATATTTT.

This clone occurred a few times. The chain combines TRBV28 with TRBJ1-5, with D possibly being TRBD1 (6 bases). This CDR3 contains 15 residues. Trimming removed 1 base from V and 3 bases from J, with 10 bases in between. The germline V gene encodes CDR1 MDHEN and CDR2 SYDVKM. The CDR3 sequence is CASSLLTGINQPQHF. DNA for the CDR3: TGTGCCAGCAGTTTATTAACAGGGATCAATCAGCCCCAGCATTTT. The variable domain in full, with the rest retrieved from reference TRBV28 and TRBJ1-5, is DVKVTQSSRYLVKRTGEKVFLECVQDMDHENMFWYRQDPGLGLRLIYFSYDVKMKEKGDIPEGYSVSREKKERFSLILESASTNQTSMYLCASSLLTGINQPQHFGDGTRLSIL.